Sequencing of this T cell receptor beta chain was carried out in a study of T cells in women clearing cervical HPV infection. Study-level information: Cases: HPV16-related CIN3 or worse on histology, a couple of invasive cancers. Case blood drawn at lesion detection; control blood after infection cleared.

Study results and limitations: Repertoire richness, not evenness, was significantly elevated in CIN3+ cases versus controls. Unknown T-cell numbers per sample may underlie the richness differences.

On this clone itself: Its target is unknown. Coverage ceases 3 residues before the CDR3 finishes, and the germline J gene fills in the end.

V was shortened by 3 bases and J by 2 bases, with 4 bases between the two germline ends. There are 12 residues in the CDR3. Germline assignment: CDR1 KGHSH and CDR2 LQKENI. Generated by immunoSEQ multiplex PCR, the TCRdb table keeps only in-frame clones and is missing some. Here the sample table reports about 26,000 clones. Sequencing was performed on blood buffy coat. The chain has TRBV18 and TRBJ2-5, with unresolved D. The TCR sequence derives from a woman aged 18 to 69 with a cervical HPV16 infection that either progressed to CIN3+ or cleared (not recorded which). CDR3 DNA (partial): TGTGCCAGCTCACCCCGTCAAGAGACC. It encodes CASSPRQET. The entire CDR3 is CASSPRQETQYF.